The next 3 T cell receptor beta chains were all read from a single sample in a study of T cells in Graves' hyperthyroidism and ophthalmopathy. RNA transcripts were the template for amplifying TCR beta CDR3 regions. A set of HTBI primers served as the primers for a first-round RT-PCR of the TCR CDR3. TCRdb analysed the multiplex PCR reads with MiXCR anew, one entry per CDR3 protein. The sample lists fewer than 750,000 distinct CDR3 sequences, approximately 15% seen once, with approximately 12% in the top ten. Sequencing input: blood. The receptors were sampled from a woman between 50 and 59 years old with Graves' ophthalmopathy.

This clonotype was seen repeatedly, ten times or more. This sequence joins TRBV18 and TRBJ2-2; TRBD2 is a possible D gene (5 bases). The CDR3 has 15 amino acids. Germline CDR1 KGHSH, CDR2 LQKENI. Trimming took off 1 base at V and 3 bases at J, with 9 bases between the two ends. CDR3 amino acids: CASSPRLAYTGELFF. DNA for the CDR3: TGTGCCAGCTCACCACGGCTAGCCTACACCGGGGAGCTGTTTTTT.

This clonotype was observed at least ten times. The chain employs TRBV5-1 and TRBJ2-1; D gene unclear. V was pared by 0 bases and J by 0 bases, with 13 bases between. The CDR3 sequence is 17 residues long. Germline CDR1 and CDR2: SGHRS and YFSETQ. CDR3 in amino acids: CASSLGLSPNSYNEQFF. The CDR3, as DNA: TGCGCCAGCAGCTTGGGGCTAAGCCCCAACTCCTACAATGAGCAGTTCTTC.

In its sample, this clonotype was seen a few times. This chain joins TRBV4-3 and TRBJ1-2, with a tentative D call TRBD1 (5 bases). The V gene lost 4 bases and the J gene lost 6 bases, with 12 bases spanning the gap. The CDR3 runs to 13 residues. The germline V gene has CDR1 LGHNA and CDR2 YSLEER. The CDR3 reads CASSPRAGDGYTF. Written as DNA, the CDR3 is TGCGCCAGCAGCCCCCGGGCGGGGGATGGCTACACCTTC.